This record covers a single T cell receptor beta chain. The antigen is not known. This entry belongs to a study of radiotherapy plus CTLA-4 blockade in lung cancer. Enrolled patients, whose metastatic non-small-cell lung cancer was chemo-refractory, received focal radiation plus CTLA-4 blockade with ipilimumab. This table comes from immunoSEQ multiplex PCR, and its TCRdb copy is limited to in-frame clones, with some not included. This sample has 55,000 to 85,000 clones, with roughly 76% found just once. Study results and limitations: Reported findings show early blood T cell clone dynamics, with interferon-beta, best predicted response. In blood, TCR clones derived from the tumor expanded after radiotherapy plus ipilimumab.

Germline V gives CDR1 MNHEY, CDR2 SVGAGI. There are 14 residues in the CDR3. The V and J ends lost 3 bases and 3 bases respectively, with 11 bases between them. The source is a human donor with non-small cell lung cancer whose response to radiotherapy plus ipilimumab could not be evaluated. Some clones in this sample may be carry-over from other donors' samples. The rearrangement joins TRBV6-5 to TRBJ1-2; maybe TRBD1 (6 bases). The sequencing used peripheral blood, collected from a patient treated with radiotherapy plus ipilimumab. The chain's CDR3 is CASSYGGTYYGYTF. The CDR3 DNA reads TGTGCCAGCAGTTATGGGGGCACCTACTATGGCTACACCTTC.